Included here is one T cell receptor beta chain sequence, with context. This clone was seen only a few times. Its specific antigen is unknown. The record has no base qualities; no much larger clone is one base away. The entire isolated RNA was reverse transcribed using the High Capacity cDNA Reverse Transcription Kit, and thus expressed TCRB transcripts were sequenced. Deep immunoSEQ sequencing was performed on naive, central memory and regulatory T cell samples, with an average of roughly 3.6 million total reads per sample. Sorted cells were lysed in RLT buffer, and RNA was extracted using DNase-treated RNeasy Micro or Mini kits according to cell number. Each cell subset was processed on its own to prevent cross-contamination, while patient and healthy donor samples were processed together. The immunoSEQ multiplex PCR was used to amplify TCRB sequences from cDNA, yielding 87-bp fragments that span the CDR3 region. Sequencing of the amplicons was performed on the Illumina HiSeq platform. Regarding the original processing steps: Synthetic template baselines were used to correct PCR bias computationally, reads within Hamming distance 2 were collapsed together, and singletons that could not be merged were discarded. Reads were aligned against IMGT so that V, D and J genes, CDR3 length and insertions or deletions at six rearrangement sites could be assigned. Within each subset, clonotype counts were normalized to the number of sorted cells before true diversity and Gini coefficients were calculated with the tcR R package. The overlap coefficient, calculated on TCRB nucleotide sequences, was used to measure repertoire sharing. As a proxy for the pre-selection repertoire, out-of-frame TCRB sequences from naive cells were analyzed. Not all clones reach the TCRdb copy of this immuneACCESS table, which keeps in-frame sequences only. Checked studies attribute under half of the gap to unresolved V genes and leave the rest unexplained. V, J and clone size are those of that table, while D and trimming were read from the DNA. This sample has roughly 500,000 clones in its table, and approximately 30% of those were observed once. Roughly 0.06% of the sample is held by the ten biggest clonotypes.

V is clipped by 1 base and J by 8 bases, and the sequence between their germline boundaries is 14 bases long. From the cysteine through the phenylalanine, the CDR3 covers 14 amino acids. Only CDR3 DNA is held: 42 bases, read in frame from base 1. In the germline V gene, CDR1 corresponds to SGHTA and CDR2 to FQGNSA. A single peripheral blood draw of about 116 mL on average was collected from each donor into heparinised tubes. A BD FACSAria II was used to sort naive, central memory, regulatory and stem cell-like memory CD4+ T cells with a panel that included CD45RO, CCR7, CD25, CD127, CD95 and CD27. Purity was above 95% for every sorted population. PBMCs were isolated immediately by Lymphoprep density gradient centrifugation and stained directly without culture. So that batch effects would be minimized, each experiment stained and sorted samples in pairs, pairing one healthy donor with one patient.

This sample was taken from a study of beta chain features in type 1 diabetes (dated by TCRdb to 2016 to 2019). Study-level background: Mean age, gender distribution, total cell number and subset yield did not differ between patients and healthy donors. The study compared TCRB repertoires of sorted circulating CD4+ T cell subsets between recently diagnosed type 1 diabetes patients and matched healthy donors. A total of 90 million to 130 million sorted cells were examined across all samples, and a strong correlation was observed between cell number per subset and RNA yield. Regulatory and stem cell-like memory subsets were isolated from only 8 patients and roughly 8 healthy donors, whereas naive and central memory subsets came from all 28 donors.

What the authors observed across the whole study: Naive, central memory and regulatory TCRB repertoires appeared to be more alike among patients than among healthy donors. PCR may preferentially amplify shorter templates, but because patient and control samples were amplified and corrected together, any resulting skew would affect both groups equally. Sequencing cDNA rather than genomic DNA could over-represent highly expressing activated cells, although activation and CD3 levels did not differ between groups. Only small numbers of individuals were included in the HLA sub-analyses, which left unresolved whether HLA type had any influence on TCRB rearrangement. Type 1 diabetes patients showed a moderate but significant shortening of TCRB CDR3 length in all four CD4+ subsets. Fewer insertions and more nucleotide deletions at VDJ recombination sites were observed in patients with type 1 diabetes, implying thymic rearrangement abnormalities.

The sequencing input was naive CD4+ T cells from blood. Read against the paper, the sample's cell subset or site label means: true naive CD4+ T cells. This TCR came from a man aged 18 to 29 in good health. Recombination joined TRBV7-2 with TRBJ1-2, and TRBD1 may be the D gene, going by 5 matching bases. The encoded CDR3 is CASSLERGLRGYTF. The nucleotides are TGTGCCAGCAGCTTAGAGAGGGGCCTCCGGGGCTACACCTTC.